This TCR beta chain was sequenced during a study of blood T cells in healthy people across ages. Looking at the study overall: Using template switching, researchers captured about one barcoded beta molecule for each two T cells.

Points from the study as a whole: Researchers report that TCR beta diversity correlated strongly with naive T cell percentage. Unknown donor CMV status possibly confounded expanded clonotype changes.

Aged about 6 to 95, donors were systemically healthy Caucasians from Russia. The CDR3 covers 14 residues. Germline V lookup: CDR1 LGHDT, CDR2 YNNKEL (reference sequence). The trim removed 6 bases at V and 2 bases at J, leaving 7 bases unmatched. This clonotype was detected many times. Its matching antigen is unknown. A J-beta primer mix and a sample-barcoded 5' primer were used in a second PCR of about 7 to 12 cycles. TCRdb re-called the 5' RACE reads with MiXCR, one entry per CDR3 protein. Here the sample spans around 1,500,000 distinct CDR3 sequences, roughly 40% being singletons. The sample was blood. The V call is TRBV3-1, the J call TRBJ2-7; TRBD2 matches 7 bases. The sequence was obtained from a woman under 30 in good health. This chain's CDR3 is CASSPREDAYEQYF. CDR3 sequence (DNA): TGTGCCAGCAGTCCCCGGGAGGACGCCTACGAGCAGTACTTC.